This T cell receptor (beta chain) comes out of a study of T-cell memory formation after mild COVID-19. Via MiXCR, TCRdb re-called the 5' RACE reads, giving one row per CDR3 protein. Seen here are a few hundred thousand distinct CDR3 sequences, 15% to 20% observed once, and the top ten hold 20% to 25%. Looked up from germline, CDR1 is MDHEN and CDR2 is SYDVKM. V was pared by 5 bases and J by 3 bases, with 11 bases between. CDR3 length: 13 amino acids. The TCR sequence derives from a man aged 18 to 30 who had mild COVID-19 (a few samples of this study predate the infection). Cell type and time point are not known. The sequenced sample consisted of PBMCs or a T cell subset sorted from them (not recorded which). The chain uses TRBV28 and TRBJ2-7; D not certain. In DNA, the CDR3 is TGTGCCAGCAGTCCTCAGATCAACTACGAGCAGTACGTC. This sequence encodes CASSPQINYEQYV.